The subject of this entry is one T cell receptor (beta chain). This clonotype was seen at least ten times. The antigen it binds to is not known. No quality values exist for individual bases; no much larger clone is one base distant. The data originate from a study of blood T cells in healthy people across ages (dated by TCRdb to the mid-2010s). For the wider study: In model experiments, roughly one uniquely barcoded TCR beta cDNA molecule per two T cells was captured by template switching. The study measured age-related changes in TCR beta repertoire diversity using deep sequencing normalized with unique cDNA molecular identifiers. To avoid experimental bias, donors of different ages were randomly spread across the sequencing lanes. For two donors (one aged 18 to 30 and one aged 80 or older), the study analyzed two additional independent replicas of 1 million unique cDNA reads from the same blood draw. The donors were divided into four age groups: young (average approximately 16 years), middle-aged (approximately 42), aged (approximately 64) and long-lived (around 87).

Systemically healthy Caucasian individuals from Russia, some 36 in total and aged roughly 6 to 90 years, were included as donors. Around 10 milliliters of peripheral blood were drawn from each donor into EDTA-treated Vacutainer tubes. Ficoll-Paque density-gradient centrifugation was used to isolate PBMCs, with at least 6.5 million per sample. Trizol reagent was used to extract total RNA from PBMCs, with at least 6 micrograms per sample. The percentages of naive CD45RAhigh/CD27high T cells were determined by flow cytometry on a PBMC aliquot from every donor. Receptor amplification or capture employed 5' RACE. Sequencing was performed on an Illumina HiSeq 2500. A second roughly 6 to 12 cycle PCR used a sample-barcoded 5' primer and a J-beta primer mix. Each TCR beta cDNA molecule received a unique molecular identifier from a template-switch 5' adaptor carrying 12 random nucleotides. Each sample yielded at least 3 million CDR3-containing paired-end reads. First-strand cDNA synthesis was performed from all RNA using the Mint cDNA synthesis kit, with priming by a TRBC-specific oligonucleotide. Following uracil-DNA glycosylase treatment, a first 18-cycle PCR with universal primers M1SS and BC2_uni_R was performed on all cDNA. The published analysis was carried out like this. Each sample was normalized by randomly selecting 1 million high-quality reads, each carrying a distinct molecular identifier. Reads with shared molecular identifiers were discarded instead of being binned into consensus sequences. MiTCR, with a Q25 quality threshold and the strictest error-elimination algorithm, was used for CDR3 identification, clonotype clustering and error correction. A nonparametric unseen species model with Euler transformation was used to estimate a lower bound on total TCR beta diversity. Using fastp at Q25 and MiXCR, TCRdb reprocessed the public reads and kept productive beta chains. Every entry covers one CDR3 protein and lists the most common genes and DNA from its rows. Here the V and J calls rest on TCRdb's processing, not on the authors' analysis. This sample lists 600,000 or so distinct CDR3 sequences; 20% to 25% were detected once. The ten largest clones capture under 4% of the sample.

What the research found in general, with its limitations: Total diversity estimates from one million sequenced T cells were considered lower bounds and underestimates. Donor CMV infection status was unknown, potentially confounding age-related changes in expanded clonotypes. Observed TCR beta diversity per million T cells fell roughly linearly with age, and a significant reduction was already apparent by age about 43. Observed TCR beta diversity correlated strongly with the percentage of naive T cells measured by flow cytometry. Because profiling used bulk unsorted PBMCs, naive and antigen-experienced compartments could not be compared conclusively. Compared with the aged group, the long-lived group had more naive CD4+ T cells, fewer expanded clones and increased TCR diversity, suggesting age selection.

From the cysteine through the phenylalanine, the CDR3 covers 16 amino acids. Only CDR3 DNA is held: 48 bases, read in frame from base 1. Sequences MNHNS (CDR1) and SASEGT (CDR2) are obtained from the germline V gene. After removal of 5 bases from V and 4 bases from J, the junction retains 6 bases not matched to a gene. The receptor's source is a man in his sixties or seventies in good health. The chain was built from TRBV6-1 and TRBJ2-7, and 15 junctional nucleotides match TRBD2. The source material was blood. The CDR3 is CASSRTSGRGLYEQYF. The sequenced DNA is TGTGCCAGCAGTAGGACTAGCGGGAGGGGTCTGTACGAGCAGTACTTC.